Described below is a single TCR beta chain sequence and its context. Authors' methods: For nucleated cells, counts were estimated from reference gene primer amplification. Clones were read by immunoSEQ multiplex PCR, and TCRdb kept only the in-frame ones, dropping some. D and trimming were read from the DNA, whereas the V and J calls and clone size are those reported in that table. The sample lists about 100,000 clones, 75% to 90% occurring once. This specimen belongs to a study of blood T cell repertoires in COVID-19. Study-level information: PBMCs, B-cell-depleted T cells, or T cells were the source of the cDNA or gDNA that made up the material.

This CDR3 is built from 16 residues. V lost 4 bases, J lost 7 bases, and 19 bases lay in between. The germline gives CDR1 MGHRA, CDR2 YSYEKL. Material for sequencing was peripheral blood. The TCR originated in a woman at least 80 years old with acute or convalescent COVID-19. The chain joins TRBV4-1 to TRBJ1-4; no firm D call. The CDR3 here is CASSPPLRGFGEKLFF. CDR3 bases: TGCGCCAGCAGCCCCCCATTGCGCGGGTTTGGTGAAAAACTGTTTTTT.